The 17 T cell receptor beta chains presented below share a single source sample, sequenced in a study of technical replicates of blood from several donors. Clones were sequenced by immunoSEQ multiplex PCR, and TCRdb holds only the in-frame ones, with some missing. The sample shows roughly 79,000 clones, 96% of them seen only once. Sequencing was performed on T cells isolated from PBMCs. The receptor set was obtained from a human donor in good health.

This rearrangement joins TRBV10-3 to TRBJ1-1; D is unresolved. Germline-derived CDR1 and CDR2 are ENHRY and SYGVKD. This CDR3 is built from 14 residues. Trimming shortened V by 4 bases and J by 2 bases, and 11 bases separated the two germline ends. CDR3 sequence (DNA): TGTGCCATCAGTGCGCGGGAGGGAAACACTGAAGCTTTCTTT. The encoded protein is CAISAREGNTEAFF.

This chain connects TRBV6-1 to TRBJ1-2; possibly TRBD1 for D (5 bases). The CDR3 is 15 amino acids. Germline lookup yields CDR1 MNHNS and CDR2 SASEGT. V lost 4 bases and J 4 bases, leaving 16 bases between the germline ends. CDR3 sequence reads: CASSVVGREGYGYTF. The CDR3 nucleotides are TGTGCCAGCAGTGTGGTGGGCAGGGAGGGCTATGGCTACACCTTC.

This chain uses TRBV5-1 with TRBJ1-3, with D tentatively TRBD1 (6 bases). The CDR3 is 14 residues long. Trimming shortened V by 7 bases and J by 0 bases, and 11 bases separated the two germline ends. CDR1 SGHRS and CDR2 YFSETQ come from the germline V gene. Here the CDR3 reads CASGEGHSGNTIYF. CDR3 nucleotide sequence: TGCGCCAGCGGTGAGGGACACTCTGGAAACACCATATATTTT.

The chain employs TRBV5-4 and TRBJ1-5; D not resolved. This CDR3 is built from 13 residues. From germline, CDR1 is SGHNT and CDR2 YYREEE (reference sequence). V shed 0 bases and J shed 6 bases, with 7 bases lying between them. The CDR3 coding sequence is TGTGCCAGCAGCTTGGGTGGCGGTCAGCCCCAGCATTTT. As protein: CASSLGGGQPQHF.

The V call is TRBV27, the J call TRBJ2-7; the D gene is possibly TRBD1 (6 bases). Per germline, CDR1 MNHEY and CDR2 SMNVEV (reference sequence). The V end lost 6 bases, the J end lost 2 bases, and 11 bases lay between the germline ends. This CDR3 spans 13 amino acids. The CDR3 DNA is TGTGCCAGCAGCTATAGGACAGCCTACGAGCAGTACTTC. Amino acid sequence: CASSYRTAYEQYF.

This chain uses TRBV11-2 with TRBJ2-7; possible D gene TRBD1, 5 bases. The V end was cut by 2 bases, the J end by 4 bases, with 15 bases between. CDR1 is SGHAT, CDR2 FQNNGV, per germline. This CDR3 has 15 amino acids. CDR3 nucleotides: TGTGCCAGCAGCTTACATAGTGCGACAGAATACGAGCAGTACTTC. This gives the protein CASSLHSATEYEQYF.

This chain connects TRBV11-3 to TRBJ2-2, with a weak D call TRBD1 (6 bases). With 3 bases removed from V and 6 bases from J, the gap between germline ends came to 14 bases. Germline CDR1 is SGHNT and CDR2 is YENEEA. The CDR3 is 15 residues long. CDR3 DNA sequence: TGTGCCAGCAGCTTGGGCACAGGGTACTCCGGGGAGCTGTTTTTT. Protein product: CASSLGTGYSGELFF.

The chain recombines TRBV6-4 with TRBJ2-7, with D possibly matching TRBD2 (5 bases). The V gene lost 0 bases and the J gene lost 7 bases, with 22 bases spanning the gap. This CDR3 region has 17 residues. Per the germline V gene, CDR1 is MRHNA and CDR2 is SNTAGT. CDR3 DNA sequence: TGTGCCAGCAGTGACTCCGGGCTCCGGATGTATTCGGGAGAGCAGTACTTC. It is translated as CASSDSGLRMYSGEQYF.

The chain employs TRBV6-6 and TRBJ1-5; 8 positions agree with TRBD1. From germline, CDR1 is MNHNY and CDR2 SVGAGI (reference sequence). V lost 7 bases and J lost 0; bases outside the gene matches: 5. The CDR3 totals 15 residues. The CDR3: CASILGQGSNQPQHF. The CDR3 DNA reads as TGTGCCAGCATTCTCGGACAGGGTAGCAATCAGCCCCAGCATTTT.

The chain has TRBV2 and TRBJ1-2, with 10 bases identical to TRBD1. This CDR3 comprises 18 residues. Germline CDR1 SNHLY, CDR2 FYNNEI. Losses at the gene ends were 4 bases for V and 2 bases for J; bases not matched to a gene: 13. The CDR3 loop is CASSGYNGDRGLNYGYTF. Here the CDR3 DNA reads TGTGCCAGCAGTGGGTATAACGGGGACAGGGGACTCAACTATGGCTACACCTTC.

CDR3 residues: CASSVSGTSNEQFF. CDR3 in DNA: TGTGCCAGCAGCGTCTCCGGGACTAGCAACGAGCAGTTCTTC. The rearrangement links TRBV7-3 to TRBJ2-1, with TRBD2 matching 9 bases. After removal of 5 bases from V and 10 bases from J, the junction contained 9 bases not matched to a gene. Germline CDR1 and CDR2: SGHTA and FQGTGA. This CDR3 has 14 residues.

The J gene is TRBJ2-6, the V gene TRBV27; a weak D match, TRBD1 (5 bases). The CDR3 has 15 residues. Germline V gene lookup returns CDR1 MNHEY and CDR2 SMNVEV (reference sequence). V was shortened by 7 bases and J by 1 base, with 11 bases between the two germline ends. CDR3 in amino acids: CASMSGWSGANVLTF. The CDR3 DNA sequence: TGTGCCAGCATGTCAGGGTGGTCTGGGGCCAACGTCCTGACTTTC. Supplemented by reference TRBV27 and TRBJ2-6, the full variable domain reads EAQVTQNPRYLITVTGKKLTVTCSQNMNHEYMSWYRQDPGLGLRQIYYSMNVEVTDKGDVPEGYKVSRKEKRNFPLILESPSPNQTSLYFCASMSGWSGANVLTFGAGSRLTVL.

This clone is a singleton in its sample. This chain joins TRBV19 and TRBJ2-7; D is undetermined. Trimming removed 2 bases at V and 2 bases at J, with 10 bases between. This CDR3 region has 14 residues. In germline, CDR1 is LNHDA, CDR2 SQIVND (reference sequence). This CDR3 is CASSISSWTYEQYF. The CDR3 region has the DNA TGTGCCAGTAGTATAAGTAGCTGGACCTACGAGCAGTACTTC.

V gene TRBV11-2 combines with J gene TRBJ2-3, with TRBD2 identical over 7 bases. This CDR3 has 17 residues. CDR1 and CDR2 from the germline V gene are SGHAT and FQNNGV. V shed 3 bases and J 2 bases; nucleotides not matched to a gene: 11. DNA for the CDR3: TGTGCCAGCAGCTTTGGGGCTAGCGGACTCGACACAGATACGCAGTATTTT. Translated, it gives CASSFGASGLDTDTQYF. Full variable domain (missing parts from reference TRBV11-2 and TRBJ2-3): EAGVAQSPRYKIIEKRQSVAFWCNPISGHATLYWYQQILGQGPKLLIQFQNNGVVDDSQLPKDRFSAERLKGVDSTLKIQPAKLEDSAVYLCASSFGASGLDTDTQYFGPGTRLTVL.

The J gene is TRBJ2-7, the V gene TRBV6-1; 7 positions agree with TRBD2. Germline assignment: CDR1 MNHNS and CDR2 SASEGT. Trimming at V came to 3 bases and at J to 2 bases, leaving 7 bases not matched to a gene. There are 15 residues in the CDR3. The CDR3: CASSEVASGPYEQYF. The CDR3 region has the DNA TGTGCCAGCAGTGAGGTGGCTAGCGGACCCTACGAGCAGTACTTC.

V and J are TRBV6-1 and TRBJ1-1; 7 bases are a match to TRBD1. The junction had 7 bases not matched to a gene; V was cut back by 9 bases and J by 3 bases. The CDR3 runs 13 residues. The germline gives CDR1 MNHNS, CDR2 SASEGT. CDR3 coding DNA: TGTGCCAGTAGACAGGGAAAGGACACTGAAGCTTTCTTT. Its translation: CASRQGKDTEAFF.

This chain links TRBV29-1 with TRBJ2-5, with 8 nucleotides matching TRBD1. The CDR3 totals 10 residues. Germline V lookup: CDR1 SQVTM, CDR2 ANQGSEA. With 7 bases clipped from V and 8 bases from J, the junction kept 3 bases outside the gene matches. CDR3 amino acids: CSAQGDTQYF. The CDR3 region has the DNA TGCAGCGCACAGGGGGATACCCAGTACTTC.